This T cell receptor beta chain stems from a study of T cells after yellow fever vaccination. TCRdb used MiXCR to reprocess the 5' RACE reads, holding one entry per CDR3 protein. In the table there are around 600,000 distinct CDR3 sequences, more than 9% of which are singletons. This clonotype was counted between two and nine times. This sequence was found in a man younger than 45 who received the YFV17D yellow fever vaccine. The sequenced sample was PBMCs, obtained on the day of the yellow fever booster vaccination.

The CDR3 DNA sequence: TGCAGTGCGCTCAGAGGGGGAGCGGGCAAAACCTACGAGCAGTACTTC. Its protein is CSALRGGAGKTYEQYF. This chain joins TRBV20-1 and TRBJ2-7; tentatively, D is TRBD1 or TRBD2 (6 bases each). CDR3 length equals 16 residues. V was pared by 6 bases and J by 2 bases, with 23 bases between. Germline V gene lookup returns CDR1 DFQATT and CDR2 SNEGSKA (reference sequence).